Listed below are T cell receptor beta chains from one sample, sequenced in a study of blood T cell repertoires in COVID-19. Generated by immunoSEQ multiplex PCR, the TCRdb table keeps only in-frame clones and is missing some. Altogether more than 250,000 clones are present, under 90% being singletons, with the ten largest covering 8% to 9.5%. Material: peripheral blood. These receptors all come from a human donor in a cohort sampled during active COVID-19. Each CDR3 is given with its conserved first and last residue.

14	TRBV24-1	CATSDGQSNQPQHF
17	TRBV7-9	CASSSTRLGASYNEQFF
12	TRBV5-6	CASSLGGYGYTF
13	TRBV2	CASGAVPSYEQYF
16	TRBV18	CASSLSRTVMNTEAFF
12	TRBV29-1	CSANTLNTEAFF
16	TRBV28	CASSLADRKGTDTQYF
15	TRBV19	CASRRTGGNTGELFF
14	TRBV5-1	CASSLGGASTEAFF
15	TRBV7-3	CASSWTSGGGNEQFF
16	TRBV7-2	CASSTRAGGGGNEQFF
15	TRBV5-6	CASSLPSGYQETQYF
14	TRBV28	CASRWGRANYGYTF
14	TRBV11-1	CASRSGTGQETQYF
13	TRBV27	CASSLRLNYEQYF
12	TRBV13	CASSRTGYGYTF
15	TRBV5-4	CASSKGTGSGETQYF
15	TRBV19	CATDGSTQGNTEAFF
13	TRBV7-9	CASSLGSNNEQFF
16	TRBV2	CASSDTSSSYNSPLHF
14	TRBV3-1/TRBV3-2	CASSQGYRGNEQFF
14	TRBV11-3	CASSTGQGGNTIYF
11	TRBV19	CASQRGYEQYF
13	TRBV18	CASSELGDSEQYF